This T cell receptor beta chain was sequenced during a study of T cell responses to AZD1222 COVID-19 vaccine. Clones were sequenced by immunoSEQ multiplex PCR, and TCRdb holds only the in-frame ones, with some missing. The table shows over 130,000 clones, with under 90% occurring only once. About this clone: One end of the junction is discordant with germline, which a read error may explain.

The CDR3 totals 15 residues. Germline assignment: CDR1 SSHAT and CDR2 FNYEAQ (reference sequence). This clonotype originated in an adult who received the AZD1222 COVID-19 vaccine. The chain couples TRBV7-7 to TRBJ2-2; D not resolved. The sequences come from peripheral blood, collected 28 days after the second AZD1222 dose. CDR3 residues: CASSLSMEGTGELFF. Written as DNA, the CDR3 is TGTGCTAGCAGCTTAAGTATGGAAGGGACCGGGGAGCTGTTTTTT.